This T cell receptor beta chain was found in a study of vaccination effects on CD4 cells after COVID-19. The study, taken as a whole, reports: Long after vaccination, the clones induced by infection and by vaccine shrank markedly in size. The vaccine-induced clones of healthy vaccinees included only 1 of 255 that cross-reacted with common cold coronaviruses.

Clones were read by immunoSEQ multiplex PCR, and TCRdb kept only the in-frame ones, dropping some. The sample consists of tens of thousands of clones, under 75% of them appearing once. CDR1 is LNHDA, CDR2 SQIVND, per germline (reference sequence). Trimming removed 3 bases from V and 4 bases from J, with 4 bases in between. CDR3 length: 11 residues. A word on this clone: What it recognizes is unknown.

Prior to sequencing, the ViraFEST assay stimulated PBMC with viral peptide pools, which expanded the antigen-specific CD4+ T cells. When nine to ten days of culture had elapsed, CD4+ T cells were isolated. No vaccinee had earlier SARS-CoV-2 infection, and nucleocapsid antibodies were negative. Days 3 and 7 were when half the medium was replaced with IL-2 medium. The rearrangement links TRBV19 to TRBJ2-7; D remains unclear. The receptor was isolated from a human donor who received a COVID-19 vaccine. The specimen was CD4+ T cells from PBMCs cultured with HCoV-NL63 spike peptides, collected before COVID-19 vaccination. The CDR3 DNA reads TGTGCCAGTAGTATCCCTTACGAGCAGTACTTC. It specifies CASSIPYEQYF.